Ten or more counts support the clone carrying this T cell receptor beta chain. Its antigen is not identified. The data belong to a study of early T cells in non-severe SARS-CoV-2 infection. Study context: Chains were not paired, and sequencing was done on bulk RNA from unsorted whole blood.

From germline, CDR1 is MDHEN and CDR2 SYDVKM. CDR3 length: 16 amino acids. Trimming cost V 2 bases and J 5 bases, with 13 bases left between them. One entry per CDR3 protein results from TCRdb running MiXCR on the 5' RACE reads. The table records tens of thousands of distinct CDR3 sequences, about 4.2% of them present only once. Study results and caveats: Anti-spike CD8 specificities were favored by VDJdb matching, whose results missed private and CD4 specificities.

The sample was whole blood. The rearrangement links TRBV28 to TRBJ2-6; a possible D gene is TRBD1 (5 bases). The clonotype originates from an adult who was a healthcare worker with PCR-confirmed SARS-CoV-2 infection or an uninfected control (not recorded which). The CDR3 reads CASSLRRALRANVLTF. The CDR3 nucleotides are TGTGCCAGCAGTTTACGCAGGGCCTTGAGGGCCAACGTCCTGACTTTC.